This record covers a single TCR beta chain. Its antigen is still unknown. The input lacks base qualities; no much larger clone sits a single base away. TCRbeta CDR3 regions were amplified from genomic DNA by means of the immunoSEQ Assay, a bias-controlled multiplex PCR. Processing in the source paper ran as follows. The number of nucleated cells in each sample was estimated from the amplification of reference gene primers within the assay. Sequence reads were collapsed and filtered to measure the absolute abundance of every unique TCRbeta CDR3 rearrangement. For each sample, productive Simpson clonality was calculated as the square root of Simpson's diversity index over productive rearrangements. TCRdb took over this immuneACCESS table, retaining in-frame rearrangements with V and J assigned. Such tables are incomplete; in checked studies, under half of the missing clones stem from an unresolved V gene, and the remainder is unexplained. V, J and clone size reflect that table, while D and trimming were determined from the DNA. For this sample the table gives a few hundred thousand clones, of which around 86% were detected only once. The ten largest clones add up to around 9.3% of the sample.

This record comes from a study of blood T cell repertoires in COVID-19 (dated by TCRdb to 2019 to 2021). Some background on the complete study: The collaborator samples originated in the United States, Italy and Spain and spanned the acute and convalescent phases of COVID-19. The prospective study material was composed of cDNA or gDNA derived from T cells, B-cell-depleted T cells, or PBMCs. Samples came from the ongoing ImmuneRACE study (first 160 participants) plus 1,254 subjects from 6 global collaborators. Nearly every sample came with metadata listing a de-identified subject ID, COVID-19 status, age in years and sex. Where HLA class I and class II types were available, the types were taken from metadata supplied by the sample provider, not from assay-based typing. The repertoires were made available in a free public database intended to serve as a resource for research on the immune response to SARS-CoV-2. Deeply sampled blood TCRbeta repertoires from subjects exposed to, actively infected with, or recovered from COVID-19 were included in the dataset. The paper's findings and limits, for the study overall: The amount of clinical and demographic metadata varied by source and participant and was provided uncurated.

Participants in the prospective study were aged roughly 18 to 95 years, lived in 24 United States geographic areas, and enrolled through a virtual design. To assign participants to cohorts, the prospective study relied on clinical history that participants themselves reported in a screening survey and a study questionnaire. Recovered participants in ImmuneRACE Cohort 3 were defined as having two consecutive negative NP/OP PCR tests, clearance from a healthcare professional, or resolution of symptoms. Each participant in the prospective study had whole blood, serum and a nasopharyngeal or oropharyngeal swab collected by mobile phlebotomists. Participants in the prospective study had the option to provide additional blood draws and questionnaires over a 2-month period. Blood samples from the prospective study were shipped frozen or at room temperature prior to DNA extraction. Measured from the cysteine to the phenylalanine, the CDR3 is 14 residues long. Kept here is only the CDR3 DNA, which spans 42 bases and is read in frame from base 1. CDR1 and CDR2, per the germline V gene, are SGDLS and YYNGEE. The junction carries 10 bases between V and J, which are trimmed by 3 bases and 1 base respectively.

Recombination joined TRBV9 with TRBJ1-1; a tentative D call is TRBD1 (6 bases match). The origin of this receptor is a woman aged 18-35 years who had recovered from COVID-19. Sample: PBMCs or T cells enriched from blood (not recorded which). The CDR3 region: CASSAQTGNTEAFF. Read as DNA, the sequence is TGTGCCAGCAGCGCCCAGACAGGGAACACTGAAGCTTTCTTT. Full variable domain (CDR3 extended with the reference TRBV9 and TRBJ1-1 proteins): DSGVTQTPKHLITATGQRVTLRCSPRSGDLSVYWYQQSLDQGLQFLIQYYNGEERAKGNILERFSAQQFPDLHSELNLSSLELGDSALYFCASSAQTGNTEAFFGQGTRLTVV.